Listed below are T cell receptor beta chains from one sample, sequenced in a study of blood T cell repertoires in COVID-19. Measured with immunoSEQ multiplex PCR; TCRdb has only the in-frame clones, and not every one. The top ten clones hold roughly 8.3% of a sample with over 150,000 clones, 70% to 90% of them seen once. The sequenced sample consisted of peripheral blood. These receptors originate from a woman aged 55-69 years with COVID-19, enrolled during active disease. Both conserved end residues are part of each CDR3. Fields, in order: CDR3 DNA, CDR3 protein, V gene, clone size, D gene, J gene. A D gene is named only where the DNA matches it firmly. Some rows have no size entry. The others give once, few or many, or a class for an expanded clone.

DNA: TGTGCCTGGTCTACAGGGGGCGCGAGGTGGGAGACCCAGTACTTC; CDR3: CAWSTGGARWETQYF; V: TRBV30; size: -; D: TRBD1; J: TRBJ2-5
DNA: TGTGCCAGCTCGTCCTGGACAGGGGACAATCAGCCCCAGCATTTT; CDR3: CASSSWTGDNQPQHF; V: TRBV18; size: -; D: TRBD1; J: TRBJ1-5
DNA: TGTGCCACCGCTGGGGCCGTTCTCTACAATGAGCAGTTCTTC; CDR3: CATAGAVLYNEQFF; V: TRBV6-5; size: -; D: -; J: TRBJ2-1
DNA: TGTGCCAGCAGTTTGCGGGAGAACACTGAAGCTTTCTTT; CDR3: CASSLRENTEAFF; V: TRBV12-3/TRBV12-4; size: -; D: -; J: TRBJ1-1
DNA: TGTGCCAGCAGCCCCCCGGGACTAGCGGGAATGGGGAGCACAGATACGCAGTATTTT; CDR3: CASSPPGLAGMGSTDTQYF; V: TRBV3-1/TRBV3-2; size: -; D: TRBD2; J: TRBJ2-3
DNA: TGTGCCAGCAAAGGCGGGGACCATCGGGCCCAGTACTTC; CDR3: CASKGGDHRAQYF; V: TRBV6-5; size: -; D: -; J: TRBJ2-5
DNA: TGTGCCAGTAGTATCGATAGGACACTTCGCAATCAGCCCCAGCATTTT; CDR3: CASSIDRTLRNQPQHF; V: TRBV19; size: -; D: -; J: TRBJ1-5
DNA: TGCGCCAGCAGCCAAGAATTGACATCTCATACGTACGAGCAGTACTTC; CDR3: CASSQELTSHTYEQYF; V: TRBV4-1; size: -; D: -; J: TRBJ2-7
DNA: TGTGCCAGCTCACCACAGGGGAAGGACGGGGAGCTGTTTTTT; CDR3: CASSPQGKDGELFF; V: TRBV18; size: -; D: -; J: TRBJ2-2
DNA: TGTGCCAGCAGCGTCTACGTCGGAGAGGGGGCAAACACAGATACGCAGTATTTT; CDR3: CASSVYVGEGANTDTQYF; V: TRBV9; size: -; D: TRBD1; J: TRBJ2-3
DNA: TGTGCCAGCAGCCTACTAGCGGGGGGCTCTGGGGCCAACGTCCTGACTTTC; CDR3: CASSLLAGGSGANVLTF; V: TRBV2; size: -; D: TRBD2; J: TRBJ2-6
DNA: TGTGCCAGCAGTGAAGACAGGGTGGGTAACCAGCATAGCAATCAGCCCCAGCATTTT; CDR3: CASSEDRVGNQHSNQPQHF; V: TRBV2; size: -; D: -; J: TRBJ1-5
DNA: TGCGCCAGCAGTGAGTCTACGAGTACCCTCTACGAGCAGTACTTC; CDR3: CASSESTSTLYEQYF; V: TRBV10-1; size: -; D: -; J: TRBJ2-7
DNA: TGTGCCAGCACACAAACAGGATTGAACACTGAAGCTTTCTTT; CDR3: CASTQTGLNTEAFF; V: TRBV2; size: -; D: -; J: TRBJ1-1
DNA: TGCGCCAGCAGCGGAGATCGGACTTATGGCTACACCTTC; CDR3: CASSGDRTYGYTF; V: TRBV5-1; size: -; D: -; J: TRBJ1-2
DNA: TGTGCCAGCAGCTACCGACAGGGGGCGAAGACCCAGTACTTC; CDR3: CASSYRQGAKTQYF; V: TRBV7-2; size: -; D: TRBD1; J: TRBJ2-5
DNA: TGTGCCAGCAGCCCTAGCGGGAGGGCCAGCGAGCAGTTCTTC; CDR3: CASSPSGRASEQFF; V: TRBV27; size: once; D: TRBD2; J: TRBJ2-1
DNA: TGTGCCAGCAGCTTATCATCTTGGGACAGGGTGTCTGGCTACACCTTC; CDR3: CASSLSSWDRVSGYTF; V: TRBV5-6; size: few; D: TRBD1; J: TRBJ1-2
DNA: TGTGCCAGCAGTCCGACCGGGACAGGGGTGACTGAAGCTTTCTTT; CDR3: CASSPTGTGVTEAFF; V: TRBV7-2; size: once; D: TRBD1; J: TRBJ1-1
DNA: TGTGCCAGCAGCCCCCGGGGAGACAGGGGTTACAATGAGCAGTTCTTC; CDR3: CASSPRGDRGYNEQFF; V: TRBV14; size: -; D: TRBD1; J: TRBJ2-1
DNA: TGTGCCAGTAGTGTCGCGAAGGGGTCGAATGAGCAGTTCTTC; CDR3: CASSVAKGSNEQFF; V: TRBV19; size: -; D: -; J: TRBJ2-1
DNA: TGTGCCAGCAGGAAACCCGGGACAGGGGGCGAAAAACTGTTTTTT; CDR3: CASRKPGTGGEKLFF; V: TRBV6-5; size: -; D: TRBD1; J: TRBJ1-4
DNA: TGTGCCAGCAGCGCCCTTGGCTCGAACTATGGCTACACCTTC; CDR3: CASSALGSNYGYTF; V: TRBV5-4; size: -; D: -; J: TRBJ1-2
DNA: TGTGCCTGGACAGGGGAGTTATGGACTGAAGCTTTCTTT; CDR3: CAWTGELWTEAFF; V: TRBV30; size: -; D: -; J: TRBJ1-1
DNA: TGTGCCAGCAGTTTAACGGGTCTAGACTACGAGCAGTACTTC; CDR3: CASSLTGLDYEQYF; V: TRBV27; size: once; D: -; J: TRBJ2-7
DNA: TGTGCCACCTCCGACAGGGGGCCTAATGAAAAACTGTTTTTT; CDR3: CATSDRGPNEKLFF; V: TRBV15; size: -; D: TRBD1; J: TRBJ1-4
DNA: TGTGCCAGCACCCTTGGGGGCCAGACTAATGAAAAACTGTTTTTT; CDR3: CASTLGGQTNEKLFF; V: TRBV2; size: -; D: -; J: TRBJ1-4
DNA: TGTGCCAGCACCCGGGAAGGGGGCAGGACTGAAGCTTTCTTT; CDR3: CASTREGGRTEAFF; V: TRBV5-4; size: -; D: TRBD1; J: TRBJ1-1
DNA: TGTGCCAGCAGTTATATACAGGGGAATGAGCAGTTCTTC; CDR3: CASSYIQGNEQFF; V: TRBV6-5; size: -; D: TRBD1; J: TRBJ2-1
DNA: TGTGCCAGCAGCCAAGATTGGGGCAGGGCGAACACTGAAGCTTTCTTT; CDR3: CASSQDWGRANTEAFF; V: TRBV14; size: -; D: -; J: TRBJ1-1
DNA: TGCGCCAGCAGCTTGGCCGAAGTCTCCTCGCCCGGTGGCTACACCTTC; CDR3: CASSLAEVSSPGGYTF; V: TRBV5-1; size: few; D: -; J: TRBJ1-2
DNA: TGCAGCGTTGAACAGAACACTGAAGCTTTCTTT; CDR3: CSVEQNTEAFF; V: TRBV29-1; size: -; D: -; J: TRBJ1-1
DNA: TGTGCCAGCAGCGTGGGACACTTCTCTGGGGCCAACGTCCTGACTTTC; CDR3: CASSVGHFSGANVLTF; V: TRBV9; size: -; D: -; J: TRBJ2-6
DNA: TGTGCCAGCGGGGTTAGCGGGAGTGGTGAGACCCAGTACTTC; CDR3: CASGVSGSGETQYF; V: TRBV9; size: -; D: TRBD2; J: TRBJ2-5
DNA: TGTGCCAGCAGTTTACGGGGGGCAGGTGGCTACACCTTC; CDR3: CASSLRGAGGYTF; V: TRBV28; size: -; D: -; J: TRBJ1-2
DNA: TGTGCCAGCAGCTTCGGGACATCGAACACCGGGGAGCTGTTTTTT; CDR3: CASSFGTSNTGELFF; V: TRBV7-3; size: -; D: -; J: TRBJ2-2
DNA: TGTGCCAGCATAGCGGACCCCTGGGGGGAGACCCAGTACTTC; CDR3: CASIADPWGETQYF; V: TRBV2; size: few; D: -; J: TRBJ2-5
DNA: TGTGCCAGCAGTGACCTGACAGGGGTTGGCTACACCTTC; CDR3: CASSDLTGVGYTF; V: TRBV6-4; size: -; D: TRBD1; J: TRBJ1-2
DNA: TGTGCCAGCAGCTTGGGAGACCCGAGGGGCTACACCTTC; CDR3: CASSLGDPRGYTF; V: TRBV5-6; size: -; D: -; J: TRBJ1-2
DNA: TGTGCCATCAGGGACCCCCTAGCGGGAGATACGCAGTATTTT; CDR3: CAIRDPLAGDTQYF; V: TRBV10-3; size: -; D: TRBD2; J: TRBJ2-3
DNA: TGTGCCAGCAGTGTCGGGGGGCGGGGTAACAATCAGCCCCAGCATTTT; CDR3: CASSVGGRGNNQPQHF; V: TRBV2; size: -; D: -; J: TRBJ1-5
DNA: TGTGCCAGCTCACTAGGGTTCACGGGACTCATGAACACTGAAGCTTTCTTT; CDR3: CASSLGFTGLMNTEAFF; V: TRBV9; size: -; D: -; J: TRBJ1-1
DNA: TGCAGCGTTTCGGCTAACTATGGCTACACCTTC; CDR3: CSVSANYGYTF; V: TRBV29-1; size: -; D: -; J: TRBJ1-2
DNA: TGTGCCAGTAGTCTTAGCGGAGCGGGGACCTACGAGCAGTACTTC; CDR3: CASSLSGAGTYEQYF; V: TRBV19; size: -; D: TRBD2; J: TRBJ2-7
DNA: TGTGCCAGCAGACCAACAGGGGTCTATGGCTACACCTTC; CDR3: CASRPTGVYGYTF; V: TRBV3-1/TRBV3-2; size: -; D: TRBD1; J: TRBJ1-2
DNA: TGTGCCAGCAGCGAACGACAGGGGGGAACTAATGAAAAACTGTTTTTT; CDR3: CASSERQGGTNEKLFF; V: TRBV9; size: -; D: TRBD1; J: TRBJ1-4
DNA: TGTGCCAGTAGTCCACAGCGGTCTGGAAACACCATATATTTT; CDR3: CASSPQRSGNTIYF; V: TRBV19; size: -; D: -; J: TRBJ1-3
DNA: TGTGCCAGCAGTCCTCGGACAGCTGCCGCGTACTACTACGAGCAGTACTTC; CDR3: CASSPRTAAAYYYEQYF; V: TRBV27; size: -; D: -; J: TRBJ2-7
DNA: TGTGCCAGCAGTGAAATACCCAGAAGCAATCAGCCCCAGCATTTT; CDR3: CASSEIPRSNQPQHF; V: TRBV2; size: -; D: -; J: TRBJ1-5
DNA: TGCGCCAGCAGTTCGGGTGGAAACACCATATATTTT; CDR3: CASSSGGNTIYF; V: TRBV5-1; size: once; D: -; J: TRBJ1-3
DNA: TGTGCCAGCAGCTTTGGGCCCTATCTTCAAGAGACCCAGTACTTC; CDR3: CASSFGPYLQETQYF; V: TRBV5-6; size: -; D: -; J: TRBJ2-5
DNA: TGTGCCAGCAGTACACTAGCGGGAGGCACAGATACGCAGTATTTT; CDR3: CASSTLAGGTDTQYF; V: TRBV11-2; size: -; D: TRBD2; J: TRBJ2-3
DNA: TGTGCCAGCAGTGAAAGTGTCAGGAATGAAAAACTGTTTTTT; CDR3: CASSESVRNEKLFF; V: TRBV2; size: few; D: -; J: TRBJ1-4